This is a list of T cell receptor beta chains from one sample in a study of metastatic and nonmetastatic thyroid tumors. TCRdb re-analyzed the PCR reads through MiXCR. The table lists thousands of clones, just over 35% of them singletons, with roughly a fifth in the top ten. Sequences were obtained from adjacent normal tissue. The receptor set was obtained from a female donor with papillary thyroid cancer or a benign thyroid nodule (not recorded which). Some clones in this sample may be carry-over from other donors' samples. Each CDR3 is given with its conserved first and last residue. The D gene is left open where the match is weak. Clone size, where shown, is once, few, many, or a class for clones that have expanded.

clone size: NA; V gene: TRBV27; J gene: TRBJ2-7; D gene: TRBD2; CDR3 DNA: TGTGCCAGCAGTTTAGTAGGCGGGAGAGCCTACGAGCAGTACTTC; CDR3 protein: CASSLVGGRAYEQYF
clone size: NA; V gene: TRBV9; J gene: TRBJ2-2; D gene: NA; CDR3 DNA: TGTGCCAGCAGCTCCCCGGGACTGAGCACCGGGGAGCTGTTTTTT; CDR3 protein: CASSSPGLSTGELFF
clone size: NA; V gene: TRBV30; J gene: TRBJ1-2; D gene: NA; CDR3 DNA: TGTGCCTGGATTCATGGAGACTCGCGAGGGGACAACTATGGCTACACCTTC; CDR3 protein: CAWIHGDSRGDNYGYTF
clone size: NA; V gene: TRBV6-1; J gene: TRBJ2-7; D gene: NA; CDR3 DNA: TGTGCCAGCAGAGAAGCTCTTTCCGCGCTGGGCGAGCATTACTTC; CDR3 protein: CASREALSALGEHYF
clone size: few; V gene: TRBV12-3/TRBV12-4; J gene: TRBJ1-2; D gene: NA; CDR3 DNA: TGTGCCAGCAGTTTATGGGGGGCGCGGTATGGCTACACCTTC; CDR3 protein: CASSLWGARYGYTF
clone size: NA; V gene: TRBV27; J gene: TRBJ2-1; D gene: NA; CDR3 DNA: TGTGCCAGCACCCGGGCCAAATACAATGAGCAGTTCTTC; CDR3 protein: CASTRAKYNEQFF
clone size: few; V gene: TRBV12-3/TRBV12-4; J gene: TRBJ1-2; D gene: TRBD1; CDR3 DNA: TGTGCCAGCACTATGACAGGGGGCGGGAGTGGCTACACCTTC; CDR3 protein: CASTMTGGGSGYTF
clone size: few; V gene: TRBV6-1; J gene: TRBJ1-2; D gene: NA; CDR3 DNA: TGTGCCAGCAGTGATTCCCGGGCAAACTATGGCTACACCTTC; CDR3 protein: CASSDSRANYGYTF
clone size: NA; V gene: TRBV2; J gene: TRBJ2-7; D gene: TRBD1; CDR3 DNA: TGTGCCAGCATTCCTGGGTCGCGGGACAGGGGAATCTACGAGCAGTACTTC; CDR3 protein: CASIPGSRDRGIYEQYF
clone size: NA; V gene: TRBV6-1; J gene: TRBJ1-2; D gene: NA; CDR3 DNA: TGTGCCAGCAGTGAAAGGTGTTTCTATGGCTACACCTTC; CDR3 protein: CASSERCFYGYTF
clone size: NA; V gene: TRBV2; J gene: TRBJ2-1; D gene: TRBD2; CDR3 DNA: TGTGCCAGCAGTGGGACTAGCGGGAGATTCGATGAGCAGTTCTTC; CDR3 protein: CASSGTSGRFDEQFF
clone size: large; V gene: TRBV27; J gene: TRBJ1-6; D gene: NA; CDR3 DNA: TGTGCCAGCAGTACCCGTAACTATCTAGACCTCCACTTT; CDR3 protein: CASSTRNYLDLHF
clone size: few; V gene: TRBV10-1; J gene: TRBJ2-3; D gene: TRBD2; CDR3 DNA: TGCGCCAGCAGTGAAGCTAGCGGGGCCTTTGATACGCAGTATTTT; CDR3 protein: CASSEASGAFDTQYF
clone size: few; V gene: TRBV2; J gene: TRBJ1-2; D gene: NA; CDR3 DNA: NA; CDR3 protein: CASSGQSYGCTF
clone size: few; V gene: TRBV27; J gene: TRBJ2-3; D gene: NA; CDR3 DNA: TGTGCCAGCAGTTTACCGGGGACAGATACGCAGTATTTT; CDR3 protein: CASSLPGTDTQYF
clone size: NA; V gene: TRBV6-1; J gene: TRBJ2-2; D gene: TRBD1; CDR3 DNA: TGTGCCAGCAGGCAGGGGACAGCGAACACCGGGGAGCTGTTTTTT; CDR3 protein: CASRQGTANTGELFF
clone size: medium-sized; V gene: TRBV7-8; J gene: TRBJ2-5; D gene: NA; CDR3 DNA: TGTGCCAGCAGCTTAGGGAGGACGGAAGCCTTCCGCCAAGAGACCCAGTACTTC; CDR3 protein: CASSLGRTEAFRQETQYF
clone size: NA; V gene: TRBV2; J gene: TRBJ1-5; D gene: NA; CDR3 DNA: TGTGCCAGCAGTGAGGAGTATAGCAATCAGCCCCAGCATTTT; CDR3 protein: CASSEEYSNQPQHF
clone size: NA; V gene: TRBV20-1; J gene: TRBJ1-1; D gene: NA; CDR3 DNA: TGCAGTGCGATTTGGGGCAGGGCTATCACTGAAGCTTTCTTT; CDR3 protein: CSAIWGRAITEAFF
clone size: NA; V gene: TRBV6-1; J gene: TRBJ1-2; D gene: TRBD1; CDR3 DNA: TGTGCCAGCAGACCGACCCAGGGGGCGCGGGGTGGCTACACCTTC; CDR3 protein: CASRPTQGARGGYTF
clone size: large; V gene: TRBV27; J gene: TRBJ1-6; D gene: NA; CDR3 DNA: TGTGCCAGCAGTTTCCAAGTTCAGGGAGGAGTTTCACCCCTCCACTTT; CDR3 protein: CASSFQVQGGVSPLHF
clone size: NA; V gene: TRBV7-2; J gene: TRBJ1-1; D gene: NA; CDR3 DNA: TGTGCCAGCAGCTTAGCGTCCGGGGCCATGAACACTGAAGCTTTCTTT; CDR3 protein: CASSLASGAMNTEAFF
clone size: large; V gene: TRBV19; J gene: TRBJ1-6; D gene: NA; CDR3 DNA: TGTGCCAGTAGTATTTCTCGATCACCCCTCCACTTT; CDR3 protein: CASSISRSPLHF
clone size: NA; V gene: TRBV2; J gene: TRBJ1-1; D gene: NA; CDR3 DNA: TGTGCCAGCAGCTTAACTCGCAGCCGTGAAGCTTTCTTT; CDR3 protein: CASSLTRSREAFF
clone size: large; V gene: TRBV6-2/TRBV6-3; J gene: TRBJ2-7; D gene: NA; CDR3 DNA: TGTGCCAGCAGTTACGAACTCGAGCAGTACTTC; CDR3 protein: CASSYELEQYF
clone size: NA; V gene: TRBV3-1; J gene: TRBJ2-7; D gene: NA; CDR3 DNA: TGTGCCAGCAGCCAGGGCCTGGAGGACGAGCAGTACTTC; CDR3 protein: CASSQGLEDEQYF
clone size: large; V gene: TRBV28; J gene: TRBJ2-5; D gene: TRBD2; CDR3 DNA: TGTGCCAGCAGCAGCCTAGCGGGGGGGGTGGGGACCCAGTACTTC; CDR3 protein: CASSSLAGGVGTQYF
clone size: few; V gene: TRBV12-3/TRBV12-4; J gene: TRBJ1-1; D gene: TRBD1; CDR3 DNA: TGTGCCAGCAGTCGGACAGGGGGAATCACTGAAGCTTTCTTT; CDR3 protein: CASSRTGGITEAFF
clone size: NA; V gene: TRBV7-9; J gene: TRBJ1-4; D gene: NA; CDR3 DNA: TGTGCCAGCAGCTCCACGGGACCTCAAGAAAAACTGTTTTTT; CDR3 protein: CASSSTGPQEKLFF
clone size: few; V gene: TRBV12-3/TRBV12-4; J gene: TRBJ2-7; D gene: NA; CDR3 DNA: TGTGCCAGCAGTCCGGAGGTCGGCGAGCAGTACTTC; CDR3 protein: CASSPEVGEQYF
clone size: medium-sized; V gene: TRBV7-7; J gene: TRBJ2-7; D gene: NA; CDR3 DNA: TGTGCTAGCTTTCGTGAGGACCGGGGCCCCTACGAGCAGTACTTC; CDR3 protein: CASFREDRGPYEQYF